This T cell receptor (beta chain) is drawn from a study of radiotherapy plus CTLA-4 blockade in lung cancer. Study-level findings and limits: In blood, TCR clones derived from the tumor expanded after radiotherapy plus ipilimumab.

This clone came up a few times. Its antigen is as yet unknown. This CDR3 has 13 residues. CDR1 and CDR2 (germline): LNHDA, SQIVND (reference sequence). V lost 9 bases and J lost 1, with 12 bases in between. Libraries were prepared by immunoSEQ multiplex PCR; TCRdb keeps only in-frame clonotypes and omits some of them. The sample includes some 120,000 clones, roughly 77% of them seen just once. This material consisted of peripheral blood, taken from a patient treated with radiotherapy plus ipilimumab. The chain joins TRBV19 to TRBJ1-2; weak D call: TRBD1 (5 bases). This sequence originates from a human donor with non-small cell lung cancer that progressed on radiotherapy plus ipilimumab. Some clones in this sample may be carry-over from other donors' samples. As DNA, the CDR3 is TGTGCCAGCCACCGGGACCTTAACTATGGCTACACCTTC. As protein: CASHRDLNYGYTF.